This T cell receptor (beta chain) is drawn from a study of cytomegalovirus exposure and HLA in healthy donors. Study-level results: The authors enumerated around 150 TCR beta chains as linked to cytomegalovirus. It has been reported that TCR beta sequences accurately predicted the HLA-A and HLA-B alleles of most subjects.

As regards this clone: Antigen unknown.

The CDR3 sequence is 22 residues long. Trimming removed 0 bases from V and 3 bases from J; junction bases left unmatched: 23. It was with 60 Vbeta and 13 Jbeta primers that the PCR ran. Sequencing used immunoSEQ multiplex PCR; TCRdb keeps in-frame clones, though not all of them. There are roughly 150,000 clones in the sample; about 85% occur only once, and about 2.3% lies in the top ten. The clonotype comes from a woman between 18 and 29 years old in good health and CMV-seronegative. The rearrangement uses TRBV23-1 and TRBJ1-5; 7 nucleotides align to TRBD1. TRBV23-1 counts as an open reading frame of uncertain function. Input material: PBMCs. The CDR3 protein is CASSQSGPDRDRNLLVNQPQHF. In DNA, the CDR3 is TGCGCCAGCAGTCAATCGGGACCTGACAGGGATAGAAATCTCCTAGTCAATCAGCCCCAGCATTTT.